This T cell receptor (beta chain) was recorded in a study of human T cells and chemical hapten exposure. Individual cDNA molecules in this library carried unique molecular identifiers. Original data processing: Counts of TCRs in each sample centred on a median of about 95,000 and extended from approximately 20,000 to 700,000. TCRdb analysed the RACE reads with MiXCR anew, one entry per CDR3 protein. None of the V and J calls come from the authors' own analysis; TCRdb made them. The table lists approximately 90,000 distinct CDR3 sequences, about 8.7% of them singletons, with about 3.1% in the top ten. The study's findings and limits: No change in TCRs above 1 in 1000 frequency was produced by DPC sensitization.

Germline V CDR1 and CDR2: MNHNS, SASEGT. The CDR3 contains 15 residues. V dropped 1 base and J dropped 0 bases, with 10 bases sitting between them. To note about this clonotype: Its target is unknown.

Indicated time point: healthy volunteer bleed at 2 weeks. The study extracted total RNA from unfractionated whole blood. Specimen: whole blood. The source is a female donor in good health. Some clones in this sample may be carry-over from other donors' samples. This chain connects TRBV6-1 to TRBJ2-7; D uncertain. As DNA, the CDR3 is TGTGCCAGCAGTGAAGGAGATACCCTCTCCTACGAGCAGTACTTC. It yields the protein CASSEGDTLSYEQYF.